The rows below give T cell receptor beta chains drawn from one sample of a study of T cells in Graves' hyperthyroidism and ophthalmopathy. TCRdb independently ran MiXCR on the multiplex PCR reads; one entry per CDR3 protein. The sample holds under 300,000 distinct CDR3 sequences, around 13% seen once. The source material was blood. The receptor source for this set is a woman in her forties with Graves' hyperthyroidism. The CDR3 runs from the conserved cysteine through the conserved F or W. D genes are given only for firm matches. The size of a clone is reported for some rows only, either as once, few or many, or as a class for expanded clones.

D gene	clone size	V gene	J gene	CDR3 protein	CDR3 DNA
TRBD2	NA	TRBV3-1	TRBJ2-2	CASSQERLAGVAGELFF	TGTGCCAGCAGCCAAGAACGACTAGCGGGAGTCGCCGGGGAGCTGTTTTTT
TRBD2	many	TRBV18	TRBJ2-7	CASSREGRYEQYF	TGTGCCAGCTCACGGGAGGGCCGGTACGAGCAGTACTTC
NA	NA	TRBV7-6	TRBJ2-1	CASSLGTSTSYNEQFF	TGTGCCAGCAGCTTAGGCACTAGTACCTCCTACAATGAGCAGTTCTTC
NA	many	TRBV28	TRBJ1-1	CASIGPEGGSAFF	TGTGCCAGCATCGGACCCGAAGGGGGTTCGGCTTTCTTT
NA	many	TRBV27	TRBJ1-5	CASSRTSLSNQPQHF	TGTGCCAGCAGTCGGACATCCTTAAGCAATCAGCCCCAGCATTTT
TRBD1	once	TRBV7-9	TRBJ2-2	CASSLGQQGRGTGELFF	TGTGCCAGCAGCTTAGGGCAACAGGGGCGAGGCACCGGGGAGCTGTTTTTT
TRBD2	many	TRBV25-1	TRBJ2-1	CASRDSGRALEQFF	TGTGCCAGCAGGGATAGCGGGAGGGCCCTTGAGCAGTTCTTC
NA	NA	TRBV11-2	TRBJ1-2	CASSLAEDRNSYGYTF	TGTGCCAGCAGCTTAGCGGAAGACAGGAATTCCTATGGCTACACCTTC
NA	NA	TRBV6-5	TRBJ1-1	CASSYRGGGPAEAFF	TGTGCCAGCAGTTACAGAGGCGGGGGCCCAGCTGAAGCTTTCTTT
TRBD2	many	TRBV11-2	TRBJ2-4	CASSSGLTLAKNIQYF	TGTGCCAGCAGCTCGGGACTAACCTTAGCCAAAAACATTCAGTACTTC
NA	many	TRBV20-1	TRBJ1-1	CSARDRGEAFF	TGCAGTGCTAGAGATCGGGGTGAAGCTTTCTTT
NA	many	TRBV5-5	TRBJ1-6	CASSLDFTYNSPLHF	TGTGCCAGCAGCTTGGACTTTACCTATAATTCACCCCTCCACTTT
NA	many	TRBV28	TRBJ2-5	CASRRGQVETQYF	TGTGCCAGCAGACGGGGGCAGGTGGAGACCCAGTACTTC
NA	NA	TRBV19	TRBJ2-7	CASSIVPGKVAEQYF	TGTGCCAGTAGTATAGTCCCCGGGAAAGTCGCCGAGCAGTACTTC
TRBD1	NA	TRBV19	TRBJ2-1	CASGPPGQPYNEQFF	TGTGCCAGTGGACCCCCGGGACAGCCCTACAATGAGCAGTTCTTC
TRBD1	few	TRBV5-5	TRBJ1-2	CASSLAGQGPGYTF	TGTGCCAGCAGCTTGGCGGGACAGGGTCCTGGCTACACCTTC
NA	NA	TRBV20-1	TRBJ2-4	CSARPGVSKNIQYF	TGCAGTGCTAGACCAGGGGTATCCAAAAACATTCAGTACTTC
TRBD2	many	TRBV6-1	TRBJ2-7	CASSVRTSGSYEQYF	TGTGCCAGCAGTGTCCGGACTAGCGGCTCCTACGAGCAGTACTTC
TRBD2	many	TRBV27	TRBJ2-7	CASSEGLAGIYEQYF	TGTGCCAGCAGCGAAGGACTAGCGGGGATCTACGAGCAGTACTTC
NA	many	TRBV7-9	TRBJ1-6	CASSSQGRRIDNSPLHF	TGTGCCAGCAGCTCCCAGGGGCGGCGCATCGATAATTCACCCCTCCACTTT
NA	many	TRBV18	TRBJ1-1	CASSPTELTEAFF	TGTGCCAGCTCACCAACGGAACTTACTGAAGCTTTCTTT
NA	many	TRBV11-3	TRBJ2-1	CASSSTEFNEQFF	TGTGCCAGCAGCTCGACAGAATTCAATGAGCAGTTCTTC
TRBD2	many	TRBV28	TRBJ2-7	CASNRGTSGRAYEQYF	TGTGCCAGCAATCGAGGGACTAGCGGGAGAGCCTACGAGCAGTACTTC
NA	NA	TRBV19	TRBJ1-1	CASSIVGGTEAFF	TGTGCCAGTAGTATAGTAGGGGGAACTGAAGCTTTCTTT
NA	few	TRBV9	TRBJ1-3	CASSVLGTPSGNTIYF	TGTGCCAGCAGCGTTCTCGGGACACCCTCTGGAAACACCATATATTTT
NA	many	TRBV6-1	TRBJ1-3	CASSGLGRRNTIYF	TGTGCCAGCAGTGGTCTGGGGCGCCGAAACACCATATATTTT
NA	few	TRBV27	TRBJ1-6	CASRGSGDSYNSPLHF	TGTGCCAGCAGAGGCTCCGGGGACTCCTATAATTCACCCCTCCACTTT
NA	NA	TRBV3-1	TRBJ2-7	CASSRRSFEAQYF	TGTGCCAGCAGCCGGAGGAGTTTTGAGGCCCAGTACTTC
TRBD1	NA	TRBV5-1	TRBJ1-5	CASGLGTGGDQPQHF	TGCGCCAGCGGCTTAGGGACAGGGGGGGACCAGCCCCAGCATTTT
TRBD1	many	TRBV19	TRBJ2-1	CASSARDSGEQFF	TGTGCCAGTAGTGCCCGGGACAGCGGTGAGCAGTTCTTC
NA	many	TRBV29-1	TRBJ2-7	CSVRDTTYEQYF	TGCAGCGTCCGGGACACTACGTACGAGCAGTACTTC
NA	many	TRBV7-9	TRBJ2-5	CASSLVGGQETQYF	TGTGCCAGCAGCTTAGTGGGGGGCCAAGAGACCCAGTACTTC
NA	few	TRBV4-1	TRBJ2-4	CASSPRGGRNIQYF	TGCGCCAGCAGCCCTCGAGGGGGAAGGAACATTCAGTACTTC
NA	NA	TRBV5-4	TRBJ2-7	CASSSRTEAYEQYF	TGTGCCAGCAGCTCCCGGACAGAAGCCTACGAGCAGTACTTC
NA	many	TRBV20-1	TRBJ1-5	CSARTPGVNQPQHF	TGCAGTGCTAGGACGCCGGGGGTCAATCAGCCCCAGCATTTT
NA	many	TRBV2	TRBJ2-2	CASSEIPGYTGELFF	TGTGCCAGCAGTGAAATCCCCGGTTACACCGGGGAGCTGTTTTTT
NA	many	TRBV12-3/TRBV12-4	TRBJ2-1	CASSFADEQFF	TGTGCCAGCAGTTTCGCGGATGAGCAGTTCTTC
NA	many	TRBV2	TRBJ2-5	CASTTGAEETQYF	TGTGCCAGCACGACGGGGGCGGAAGAGACCCAGTACTTC
TRBD2	few	TRBV5-1	TRBJ2-5	CASSLELAGETQYF	TGCGCCAGCAGCTTGGAACTAGCGGGAGAGACCCAGTACTTC
NA	many	TRBV12-3/TRBV12-4	TRBJ1-5	CASRRDSWDQPQHF	TGTGCCAGCAGGAGGGACTCCTGGGATCAGCCCCAGCATTTT
NA	many	TRBV10-1	TRBJ1-5	CASSVLVLSELRNQPQHF	TGCGCCAGCAGTGTACTGGTGCTTTCCGAACTCAGGAATCAGCCCCAGCATTTT
NA	many	TRBV6-1	TRBJ2-2	CASSQGRAGELFF	TGTGCCAGCAGCCAAGGACGGGCGGGGGAGCTGTTTTTT
TRBD1	many	TRBV12-3/TRBV12-4	TRBJ2-7	CASRRDRGLLYWHYEQYF	TGTGCCAGCAGGCGGGACAGGGGACTGCTATATTGGCACTACGAGCAGTACTTC
NA	NA	TRBV9	TRBJ1-5	CASSRGGEPQHF	TGTGCCAGCAGCCGAGGGGGGGAACCCCAGCATTTT
TRBD1	many	TRBV2	TRBJ1-2	CASSGGARGLVDGYTF	TGTGCCAGCAGCGGCGGCGCCAGGGGGCTGGTGGATGGCTACACCTTC
TRBD1	many	TRBV12-3/TRBV12-4	TRBJ1-3	CASTLGGENTIYF	TGTGCCAGCACCTTAGGGGGCGAAAACACCATATATTTT
TRBD1	many	TRBV12-3/TRBV12-4	TRBJ1-3	CASSAVQGGGNTIYF	TGTGCCAGCAGTGCCGTTCAGGGGGGTGGAAACACCATATATTTT
TRBD2	NA	TRBV5-1	TRBJ2-3	CASSLAGTSGTDTQYF	TGCGCCAGCAGCTTGGCCGGGACTAGCGGCACAGATACGCAGTATTTT
NA	NA	TRBV5-1	TRBJ1-4	CASRGGTTNEKLFF	TGCGCCAGCCGCGGGGGAACAACTAATGAAAAACTGTTTTTT
NA	many	TRBV15	TRBJ1-4	CATSRLLTNEKLFF	TGTGCCACCAGCAGACTCCTGACTAATGAAAAACTGTTTTTT